These 20 T cell receptor beta chains were all obtained from the same sample, sequenced in a study of CXCR3-negative and CXCR3-positive naive CD8 T cells. The study's findings and limits: More hydrophobic TRB CDR3s occurred in CXCR3-positive than in CXCR3-negative naive cells.

Antigen specificity for these receptors is unknown. The libraries of TRB cDNA were constructed through 5' RACE using UMI labels. Reanalyzing the 5' RACE reads, TCRdb keeps one entry per CDR3 protein, without DNA. Its listing shows 50,000 or so distinct CDR3 sequences. Sequencing input: naive CXCR3+ CD8+ T cells from blood. Indicated subset: CD45RO-CCR7+CD27+CD95- naive CD8+ T cells expressing CXCR3 (TNR3+). The source of these receptors is a human donor in good health. Some clones in this sample may be carry-over from other donors' samples.

This CDR3 reads CASSTPPGRYYNEQFF. The chain recombines TRBV9 with TRBJ2-1; TCRdb returns TRBD2, unconfirmable since there is no DNA. There are 16 residues in the CDR3. Germline CDR1 SGDLS, CDR2 YYNGEE.

V gene TRBV28 combines with J gene TRBJ2-1; TCRdb returns TRBD2, unconfirmable since there is no DNA. CDR1 is MDHEN, CDR2 SYDVKM, per germline. There are 14 residues in the CDR3. CDR3 in amino acids: CASSSSGSHNEQFF.

The V gene is TRBV5-1, the J gene TRBJ2-1; without DNA, the TCRdb call of TRBD2 cannot be checked. The CDR3 runs to 17 residues. Germline V lookup: CDR1 SGHRS, CDR2 YFSETQ. The chain's CDR3 is CASSPWTSRRDGNEQFF.

This chain connects TRBV7-8 to TRBJ1-1; as DNA is missing, the TRBD1 call by TCRdb cannot be tested. Germline loops: CDR1 SGHVS, CDR2 FQNEAQ. CDR3 size: 14 residues. CDR3: CASSLTGPNTEAFF.

This CDR3 is CASSLEVEEKLFF. This rearrangement joins TRBV7-9 to TRBJ1-4. The CDR3 runs 13 residues. Germline CDR1 SEHNR, CDR2 FQNEAQ (reference sequence).

The V gene is TRBV29-1, the J gene TRBJ2-7. This CDR3 contains 12 residues. Germline-derived CDR1 and CDR2 are SQVTM and ANQGSEA. CDR3 region: CSVVGTSYEQYF.

The chain uses TRBV19 and TRBJ2-1; TCRdb's D call, TRBD2, is unchecked because there is no DNA. This CDR3 region has 12 residues. Per the germline V gene, CDR1 is LNHDA and CDR2 is SQIVND (reference sequence). CDR3 amino acids: CASSIPETTQFF.

V usage is TRBV15 and J usage is TRBJ2-7; TCRdb outputs TRBD2, but without DNA this stays unchecked. Germline CDR1 LNHNV, CDR2 YYDKDF (reference sequence). This CDR3 spans 13 amino acids. The CDR3 loop reads CATSPDWRDEQYF.

The rearrangement links TRBV6-2 or TRBV6-3 to TRBJ2-7. The CDR3 covers 15 residues. Germline loops: CDR1 MNHEY, CDR2 SVGEGT. The CDR3 protein is CASNGRPYSGYVQYF.

The chain links TRBV7-9 to TRBJ2-7; with no DNA, the TCRdb D assignment of TRBD1 cannot be verified. Germline CDR1 is SEHNR and CDR2 is FQNEAQ (reference sequence). There are 11 residues in the CDR3. This CDR3 is CASSPGYEQYF.

The chain is built from TRBV20-1 and TRBJ2-7; checking the TCRdb D call of TRBD1 is not possible without DNA. There are 14 residues in the CDR3. The V gene's germline CDR1 is DFQATT and CDR2 SNEGSKA (reference sequence). CDR3 protein: CSARDLDEGAQQYF.

The V call is TRBV3-1, the J call TRBJ2-1; as DNA is missing, the TRBD2 call by TCRdb cannot be tested. Germline CDR1 and CDR2: LGHDT and YNNKEL (reference sequence). The CDR3 length is 15 residues. The CDR3: CASSQVREVPDEQFF.

The chain uses TRBV29-1 and TRBJ2-4; TCRdb returns TRBD1, unconfirmable since there is no DNA. The V gene's germline CDR1 is SQVTM and CDR2 ANQGSEA. CDR3 length: 15 amino acids. CDR3 sequence reads: CSVSQEALAKNIQYF. The whole variable domain, filled in from reference TRBV29-1 and TRBJ2-4, reads SAVISQKPSRDICQRGTSLTIQCQVDSQVTMMFWYRQQPGQSLTLIATANQGSEATYESGFVIDKFPISRPNLTFSTLTVSNMSPEDSSIYLCSVSQEALAKNIQYFGAGTRLSVL.

V usage is TRBV20-1 and J usage is TRBJ1-1; TCRdb indicates TRBD1, and absent DNA this call remains unverified. Germline CDR1 is DFQATT and CDR2 is SNEGSKA (reference sequence). The CDR3 totals 12 residues. The CDR3 region is CSAAQGDTEAFF.

The chain carries TRBV29-1 and TRBJ2-7. CDR3 length: 12 residues. In germline, CDR1 is SQVTM, CDR2 ANQGSEA. The CDR3 loop is CSATHRGYEQYF.

The chain carries TRBV14 and TRBJ2-7; TCRdb reports TRBD2, a call that lacks DNA to check it against. Germline CDR1 SGHDN, CDR2 FVKESK. CDR3 length equals 15 residues. The CDR3 region is CASSYSGGPHSGQYF.

The chain combines TRBV4-3 with TRBJ1-4; TCRdb designates TRBD1, a call that cannot be tested without DNA. This CDR3 contains 16 residues. The germline V gene encodes CDR1 LGHNA and CDR2 YSLEER. This chain's CDR3 is CASSHLRQGDNEKLFF.

V is TRBV7-3 and J is TRBJ1-1; with no DNA, the TCRdb D assignment of TRBD1 cannot be verified. CDR1 is SGHTA and CDR2 is FQGTGA in the germline V gene. This CDR3 spans 15 amino acids. The CDR3 loop is CASSPITGMNTEAFF. Using reference TRBV7-3 and TRBJ1-1 for the parts outside the CDR3, the full variable domain is GAGVSQTPSNKVTEKGKYVELRCDPISGHTALYWYRQSLGQGPEFLIYFQGTGAADDSGLPNDRFFAVRPEGSVSTLKIQRTERGDSAVYLCASSPITGMNTEAFFGQGTRLTVV.

CDR3 sequence: CASSSEPGEETQYF. The chain is built from TRBV7-7 and TRBJ2-5. The CDR3 consists of 14 residues. CDR1 is SSHAT and CDR2 is FNYEAQ in the germline V gene (reference sequence).

The chain is built from TRBV7-9 and TRBJ2-7. CDR3 length: 13 amino acids. Germline values: CDR1 SEHNR, CDR2 FQNEAQ (reference sequence). CDR3 region: CASSLTTALEQYF.